This section outlines one T cell receptor (beta chain) sequence together with its context. The sample belongs to a study of blood T cell repertoires in COVID-19. In the study overall: Some COVID-19 samples were acute and others convalescent; all came from the United States, Italy and Spain.

This CDR3 region has 13 residues. The V end was cut by 6 bases, the J end by 7 bases, with 15 bases between. Germline lookup yields CDR1 MDHEN and CDR2 SYDVKM. TCRdb's table, derived via immunoSEQ multiplex PCR, lists solely in-frame clones and lacks some. This sample has approximately 150,000 clones, with around 88% found just once. Sequences were obtained from peripheral blood. This sequence joins TRBV28 and TRBJ1-2, with TRBD1 as a possible D gene (5 bases). This clonotype originated in a human donor in a cohort sampled during active COVID-19. The CDR3 is CASRSGRVGGYTF. The CDR3 DNA reads TGTGCCAGCAGATCGGGCAGGGTGGGTGGCTACACCTTC.